These T cell receptor beta chains were read from a single sample in a study of shared clonotypes between healthy human individuals. Libraries were prepared by immunoSEQ multiplex PCR; TCRdb keeps only in-frame clonotypes and omits some of them. Here the sample spans over 400,000 clones, approximately 82% being singletons. Sample: PBMCs. The receptors were gathered from a woman aged 40 to 50 in good health. Some clones in this sample may be carry-over from other donors' samples. CDR3s include the opening cysteine and the closing phenylalanine or tryptophan. The order of the fields is clone size, J gene, V gene, CDR3 protein. Rows give clone size only sometimes, using once, few, many, or a class for an expanded clone.

clone_size: .
j_call: TRBJ2-7
v_call: TRBV6-6
cdr3_aa: CASSYSLASVHEQYF

clone_size: .
j_call: TRBJ2-7
v_call: TRBV5-1
cdr3_aa: CASSLLTSGLYEQYF

clone_size: .
j_call: TRBJ1-1
v_call: TRBV10-3
cdr3_aa: CAISTIRAPLDYTEAFF

clone_size: .
j_call: TRBJ2-3
v_call: TRBV7-9
cdr3_aa: CASTRGGLVVSSDTQYF

clone_size: .
j_call: TRBJ2-2
v_call: TRBV28
cdr3_aa: CASTGPGQTTGELFF

clone_size: .
j_call: TRBJ2-3
v_call: TRBV28
cdr3_aa: CASSGGGTDTQYF

clone_size: .
j_call: TRBJ1-5
v_call: TRBV5-1
cdr3_aa: CASSIQGARGQPQHF

clone_size: .
j_call: TRBJ2-1
v_call: TRBV7-8
cdr3_aa: CASSPQPGYNEQFF

clone_size: .
j_call: TRBJ2-2
v_call: TRBV19
cdr3_aa: CASRPGQGAGELFF

clone_size: .
j_call: TRBJ2-2
v_call: TRBV6-1
cdr3_aa: CASTLGQYTGELFF

clone_size: .
j_call: TRBJ2-5
v_call: TRBV6-1
cdr3_aa: CASSEARGGQGVETQYF

clone_size: few
j_call: TRBJ1-1
v_call: TRBV28
cdr3_aa: CASQTGSTEAFF

clone_size: .
j_call: TRBJ1-2
v_call: TRBV7-2
cdr3_aa: CASSLVRSGGSSYTF

clone_size: .
j_call: TRBJ2-3
v_call: TRBV19
cdr3_aa: CASSKTGTSGRADTQYF

clone_size: .
j_call: TRBJ2-5
v_call: TRBV6-6
cdr3_aa: CATRGHLQETQYF

clone_size: .
j_call: TRBJ2-5
v_call: TRBV5-4
cdr3_aa: CASSPDQTQETQYF

clone_size: .
j_call: TRBJ2-3
v_call: TRBV2
cdr3_aa: CASRGDFRTDTQYF

clone_size: .
j_call: TRBJ2-3
v_call: TRBV19
cdr3_aa: CASSFAGVGTDTQYF

clone_size: .
j_call: TRBJ2-1
v_call: TRBV28
cdr3_aa: CASSTGGESEQFF

clone_size: .
j_call: TRBJ1-2
v_call: TRBV6-1
cdr3_aa: CASRRTVTNYGYTF

clone_size: .
j_call: TRBJ2-7
v_call: TRBV7-9
cdr3_aa: CASSLSASYEQYF

clone_size: .
j_call: TRBJ2-5
v_call: TRBV6-4
cdr3_aa: CASSERSGSGQETQYF